Each of the 17 T cell receptor beta chains below was sequenced from the same sample in a study of T cell responses to AZD1222 COVID-19 vaccine (dated by TCRdb to the early 2020s). The library relied on the immunoSEQ multiplex PCR assay. Imported from immuneACCESS, the table was reduced by TCRdb to in-frame sequences with V and J called. These copies leave out some clones; in studies compared against another copy, an unresolved V gene accounts for under half, and the cause of the remainder is not known. The sample data list approximately 160,000 clones, and approximately 93% of these were observed just once. In total, the top ten clones hold approximately 0.97% of the sample. Explained via the paper, the time point label denotes: baseline before first vaccination. Here the sequenced sample was peripheral blood, taken on day 0 of AZD1222 vaccination. These receptors were taken from an adult in good health.

The chain carries TRBV27 and TRBJ2-3, with 8 bases fitting TRBD2. Germline V CDR1 and CDR2: MNHEY, SMNVEV (reference sequence). With 2 bases clipped from V and 4 bases from J, the junction kept 5 bases outside the gene matches. The CDR3 consists of 15 residues. The CDR3 reads CASSLGLAGPDTQYF. DNA of the CDR3: TGTGCCAGCAGTTTAGGCCTAGCGGGCCCAGATACGCAGTATTTT.

The chain employs TRBV6-2 or TRBV6-3 and TRBJ2-7; D is unresolved. Trimming left V 6 bases short and J 4 bases short, with 7 bases between. Germline V CDR1 and CDR2: MNHEY, SVGEGT. The CDR3 runs to 11 residues. CDR3 DNA sequence: TGTGCCAGCAGCTCCCGGTACGAGCAGTACTTC. This codes for CASSSRYEQYF.

The sample holds one count of this clone. This rearrangement joins TRBV10-3 to TRBJ1-3; perhaps TRBD1 as D (6 bases). CDR3 length: 19 amino acids. The V end lost 3 bases, the J end lost 0 bases, and 21 bases lay between the germline ends. Per germline, CDR1 ENHRY and CDR2 SYGVKD. CDR3: CAISDPRGARGRSGNTIYF. The CDR3 nucleotides are TGTGCCATCAGTGATCCTCGGGGGGCGCGGGGCCGCTCTGGAAACACCATATATTTT.

V usage is TRBV28 and J usage is TRBJ2-1, with 8 bases aligning to TRBD1. This CDR3 is 12 amino acids long. Germline CDR1 reads MDHEN; CDR2 reads SYDVKM. The CDR3, as DNA: TGTGGCACAGGGGGAGGATACAATGAGCAGTTCTTC. It yields the protein CGTGGGYNEQFF.

V and J are TRBV24-1 and TRBJ1-2; D is undetermined. Germline V gives CDR1 KGHDR, CDR2 SFDVKD. The CDR3 extends over 13 amino acids. The V gene lost 5 bases and the J gene lost 11 bases, with 17 bases spanning the gap. DNA for the CDR3: TGTGCCACCAGTGCGTCGAACTGGGTTGGTTACACCTTC. This translates into CATSASNWVGYTF.

This clone showed up just once. The chain employs TRBV11-2 and TRBJ1-3; D ambiguous. Trimming pared 0 bases from V and 0 bases from J, leaving 12 bases between. This CDR3 contains 17 residues. The germline V gene has CDR1 SGHAT and CDR2 FQNNGV. This CDR3 reads CASSLDHHQSSGNTIYF. Here the CDR3 DNA reads TGTGCCAGCAGCTTAGACCACCATCAGAGCTCTGGAAACACCATATATTTT.

The V call is TRBV5-1, the J call TRBJ2-7, with TRBD2 as a possible D gene (7 bases). Germline assignment: CDR1 SGHRS and CDR2 YFSETQ. The V and J ends lost 5 bases and 3 bases respectively, with 18 bases between them. The CDR3 is 15 amino acids. CDR3 residues: CASRLGGQDYYEQYF. In nucleotides, the CDR3 is TGCGCCAGCAGGCTGGGGGGGCAGGATTACTACGAGCAGTACTTC.

The chain couples TRBV20-1 to TRBJ2-5; perhaps D is TRBD1 or TRBD2 (6 bases each). V was trimmed by 3 bases and J by 5 bases, leaving 16 bases between them. The CDR3 has 14 amino acids. The germline V gene encodes CDR1 DFQATT and CDR2 SNEGSKA (reference sequence). The DNA of the CDR3 is TGCAGTGCTAGTTCACTAGCAGGGGTTGAGACCCAGTACTTC. It encodes CSASSLAGVETQYF.

This clone was counted ten times or more. This sequence joins TRBV6-4 and TRBJ2-3; 11 bases are shared with TRBD2. The CDR3 spans 16 residues. CDR1 is MRHNA and CDR2 is SNTAGT in the germline V gene. V dropped 2 bases and J dropped 2; count of bases not matched to a gene: 3. The CDR3 bases are TGTGCCAGCAGTGACGGTAGCGGGGGGGCCACAGATACGCAGTATTTT. Translating gives CASSDGSGGATDTQYF.

The chain has TRBV30 and TRBJ1-4, with TRBD1 identical over 10 bases. Germline CDR1 reads GTSNPN; CDR2 reads SVGIG (reference sequence). Trimming removed 7 bases from V and 3 bases from J; junction bases left unmatched: 8. CDR3 length equals 15 residues. In nucleotides, the CDR3 is TGTGCCTCCACCGGGACAGGGGCATCTAATGAAAAACTGTTTTTT. Its protein product is CASTGTGASNEKLFF.

The chain carries TRBV4-1 and TRBJ1-1; TRBD1 is a possible D gene (5 bases). Trimming cost V 0 bases and J 8 bases, with 13 bases left between them. The CDR3 loop spans 14 amino acids. Germline lookup yields CDR1 MGHRA and CDR2 YSYEKL. The CDR3 here is CASSQDRTQREAFF. The CDR3 region has the DNA TGCGCCAGCAGCCAAGACAGGACACAGAGAGAAGCTTTCTTT.

The rearrangement links TRBV5-6 to TRBJ1-1, with 12 bases aligning to TRBD1. V gave up 4 bases and J gave up 4 bases; unmatched junction bases: 8. The CDR3 runs 16 residues. Per the germline V gene, CDR1 is SGHDT and CDR2 is YYEEEE. CDR3 coding DNA: TGTGCCAGCAGCATACCGGGACAGGGGGCTCGCACTGAAGCTTTCTTT. Protein sequence: CASSIPGQGARTEAFF.

This clone was detected once. The chain has TRBV14 and TRBJ1-2; TRBD1 aligns across 7 bases. The CDR3 runs to 16 residues. Germline CDR1 and CDR2: SGHDN and FVKESK. The V segment lost 0 bases and the J segment 4 bases; nucleotides outside the gene matches: 8. The CDR3 nucleotides are TGTGCCAGCAGCCAAGATGTGAGGGGGCGGATCTATGGCTACACCTTC. Translating gives CASSQDVRGRIYGYTF.

The V and J genes are TRBV3-1 (or the pseudogene TRBV3-2) and TRBJ2-2; 7 bases match TRBD1. The germline V gene encodes CDR1 LGHDT and CDR2 YNNKEL (reference sequence). The CDR3 length is 16 residues. The ends lost 4 bases at V and 0 bases at J; junction bases unmatched: 5. For the CDR3, the DNA is TGTGCCAGCAGCCCAACCGGGACAGCGAACACCGGGGAGCTGTTTTTT. Its translation: CASSPTGTANTGELFF.

The chain is built from TRBV24-1 and TRBJ2-3; D may be TRBD1 or TRBD2 (5 bases each). The CDR3 totals 13 residues. CDR1 and CDR2 from the germline V gene are KGHDR and SFDVKD. V was pared by 2 bases and J by 6 bases, with 8 bases between. CDR3 in amino acids: CATSDSGRDTQYF. The CDR3 DNA follows: TGTGCCACCAGTGATTCGGGGCGGGATACGCAGTATTTT.

This clone was observed a single time. This sequence joins TRBV7-2 and TRBJ1-5; no clear D. The CDR3 spans 14 residues. From germline, CDR1 is SGHTA and CDR2 FQGNSA. The V end lost 3 bases, the J end lost 5 bases, and 11 bases lay between the germline ends. CDR3 nucleotide sequence: TGTGCCAGCAGCTTGTGGGCAGGACATCAGCCCCAGCATTTT. This sequence encodes CASSLWAGHQPQHF.

This clone occurred once. V and J are TRBV5-1 and TRBJ2-1, with TRBD2 matching over 11 bases. The CDR3 has 15 residues. Germline trimming cut 4 bases from V and 2 bases from J; bases unmatched to any gene: 2. From germline, CDR1 is SGHRS and CDR2 YFSETQ. CDR3 DNA: TGCGCCAGCAGCCAGGGACTAGCGGCCTACAATGAGCAGTTCTTC. Protein: CASSQGLAAYNEQFF.